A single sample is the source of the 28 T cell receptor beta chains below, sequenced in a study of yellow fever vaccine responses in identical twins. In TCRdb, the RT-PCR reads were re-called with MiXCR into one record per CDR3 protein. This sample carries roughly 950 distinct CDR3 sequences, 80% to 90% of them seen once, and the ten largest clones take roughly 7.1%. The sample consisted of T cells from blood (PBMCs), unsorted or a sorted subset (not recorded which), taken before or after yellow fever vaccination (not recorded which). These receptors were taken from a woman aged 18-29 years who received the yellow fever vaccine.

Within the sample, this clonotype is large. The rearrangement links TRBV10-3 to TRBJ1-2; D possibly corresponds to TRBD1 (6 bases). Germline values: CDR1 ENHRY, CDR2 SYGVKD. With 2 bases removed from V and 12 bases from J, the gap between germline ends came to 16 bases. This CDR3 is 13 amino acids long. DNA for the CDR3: TGTGCCATCAGTGAGGGTATATCAGGGGAACACACCTTC. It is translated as CAISEGISGEHTF.

The CDR3 sequence is CATSRGQGPTEAFF. Here the CDR3 DNA reads TGTGCCACCAGCAGGGGACAGGGCCCCACTGAAGCTTTCTTT. The chain combines TRBV15 with TRBJ1-1; 9 bases are a match to TRBD1. Germline V gene lookup returns CDR1 LNHNV and CDR2 YYDKDF (reference sequence). V lost 3 bases, J lost 4 bases, and 3 bases stayed unmatched. This CDR3 is 14 amino acids long.

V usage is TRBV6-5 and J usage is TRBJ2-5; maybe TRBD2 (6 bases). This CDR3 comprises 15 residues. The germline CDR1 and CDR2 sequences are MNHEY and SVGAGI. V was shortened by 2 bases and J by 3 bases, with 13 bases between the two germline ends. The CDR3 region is CASSYPAEGKETQYF. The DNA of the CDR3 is TGTGCCAGCAGTTACCCCGCGGAGGGGAAAGAGACCCAGTACTTC.

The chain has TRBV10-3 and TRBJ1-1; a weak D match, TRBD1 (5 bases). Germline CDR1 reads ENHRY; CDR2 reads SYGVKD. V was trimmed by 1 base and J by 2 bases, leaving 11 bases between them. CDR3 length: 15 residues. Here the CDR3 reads CAISELGASNTEAFF. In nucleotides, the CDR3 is TGTGCCATCAGTGAGTTAGGGGCCTCAAACACTGAAGCTTTCTTT.

The chain's CDR3 is CASSYRLAGEGEQYF. The CDR3, as DNA: TGTGCCAGCAGTTATCGACTAGCGGGAGAAGGTGAGCAGTACTTC. The J gene is TRBJ2-7, the V gene TRBV2, with TRBD2 matching over 12 bases. This CDR3 is built from 15 residues. Germline V gives CDR1 SNHLY, CDR2 FYNNEI. The ends lost 5 bases at V and 7 bases at J; junction bases unmatched: 9. Drawing the rest from reference TRBV2 and TRBJ2-7, the complete variable domain is EPEVTQTPSHQVTQMGQEVILRCVPISNHLYFYWYRQILGQKVEFLVSFYNNEISEKSEIFDDQFSVERPDGSNFTLKIRSTKLEDSAMYFCASSYRLAGEGEQYFGPGTRLTVT.

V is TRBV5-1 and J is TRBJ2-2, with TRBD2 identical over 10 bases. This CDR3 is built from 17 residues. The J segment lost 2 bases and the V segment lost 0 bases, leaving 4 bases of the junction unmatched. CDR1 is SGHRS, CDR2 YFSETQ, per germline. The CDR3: CASSLGAGGPNTGELFF. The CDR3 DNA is TGCGCCAGCAGCTTGGGAGCGGGAGGGCCTAACACCGGGGAGCTGTTTTTT.

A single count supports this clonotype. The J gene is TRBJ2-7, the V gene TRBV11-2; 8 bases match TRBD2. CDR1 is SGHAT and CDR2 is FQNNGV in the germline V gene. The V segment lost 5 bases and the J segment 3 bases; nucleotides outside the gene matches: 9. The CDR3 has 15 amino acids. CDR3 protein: CASSPTGTRIYEQYV. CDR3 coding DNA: TGTGCCAGCAGCCCCACCGGGACTAGGATCTACGAGCAGTACGTC.

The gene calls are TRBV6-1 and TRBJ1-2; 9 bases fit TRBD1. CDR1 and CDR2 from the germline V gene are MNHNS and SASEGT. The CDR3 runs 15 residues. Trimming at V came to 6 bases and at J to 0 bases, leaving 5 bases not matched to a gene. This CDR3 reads CASRGGQGPNYGYTF. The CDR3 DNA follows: TGTGCCAGCAGGGGGGGACAGGGACCTAACTATGGCTACACCTTC.

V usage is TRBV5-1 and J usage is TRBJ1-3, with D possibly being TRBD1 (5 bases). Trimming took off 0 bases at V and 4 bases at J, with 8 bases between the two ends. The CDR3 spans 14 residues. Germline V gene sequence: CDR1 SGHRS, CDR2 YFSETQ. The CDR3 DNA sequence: TGCGCCAGCAGCTTGGAGGGGCGCGGAAACACCATATATTTT. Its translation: CASSLEGRGNTIYF.

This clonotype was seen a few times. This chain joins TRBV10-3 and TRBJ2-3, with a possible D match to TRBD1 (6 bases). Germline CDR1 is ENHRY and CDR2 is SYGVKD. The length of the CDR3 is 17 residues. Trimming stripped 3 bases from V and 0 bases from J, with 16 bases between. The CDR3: CAISEAHRVESTDTQYF. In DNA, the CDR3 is TGTGCCATCAGTGAAGCTCACAGGGTTGAGAGCACAGATACGCAGTATTTT.

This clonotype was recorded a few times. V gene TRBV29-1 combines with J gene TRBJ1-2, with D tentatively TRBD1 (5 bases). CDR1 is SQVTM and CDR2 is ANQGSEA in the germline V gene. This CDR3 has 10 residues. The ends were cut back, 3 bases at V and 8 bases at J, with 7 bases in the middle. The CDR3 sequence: CSVDGGGYTF. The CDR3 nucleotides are TGCAGCGTTGATGGGGGAGGCTACACCTTC.

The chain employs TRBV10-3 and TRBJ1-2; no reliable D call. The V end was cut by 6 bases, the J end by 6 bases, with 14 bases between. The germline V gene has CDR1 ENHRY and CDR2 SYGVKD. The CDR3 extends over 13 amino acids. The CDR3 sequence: CAIRMGKTHGYTF. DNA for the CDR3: TGTGCCATCAGGATGGGAAAGACGCATGGCTACACCTTC.

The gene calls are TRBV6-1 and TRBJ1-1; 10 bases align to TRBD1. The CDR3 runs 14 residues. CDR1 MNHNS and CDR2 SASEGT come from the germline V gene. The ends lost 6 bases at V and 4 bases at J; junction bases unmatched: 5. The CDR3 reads CASRTGGRVTEAFF. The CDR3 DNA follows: TGTGCCAGCAGGACAGGGGGCAGGGTCACTGAAGCTTTCTTT.

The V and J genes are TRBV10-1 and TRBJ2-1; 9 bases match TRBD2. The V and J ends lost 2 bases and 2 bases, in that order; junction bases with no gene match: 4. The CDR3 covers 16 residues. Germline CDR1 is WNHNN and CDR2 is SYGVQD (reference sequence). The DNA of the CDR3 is TGCGCCAGCAGTGAGGCTAGCGGGGCTACCTACAATGAGCAGTTCTTC. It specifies CASSEASGATYNEQFF.

The CDR3 loop is CAIRARKSGNEQFF. The CDR3 nucleotides read TGTGCCATCAGAGCAAGGAAGTCGGGTAATGAGCAGTTCTTC. The V and J genes are TRBV10-3 and TRBJ2-1; D is uncertain. V was clipped by 6 bases and J by 7 bases, with 16 bases between them. CDR1 and CDR2 (germline): ENHRY, SYGVKD. The CDR3 is 14 residues long.

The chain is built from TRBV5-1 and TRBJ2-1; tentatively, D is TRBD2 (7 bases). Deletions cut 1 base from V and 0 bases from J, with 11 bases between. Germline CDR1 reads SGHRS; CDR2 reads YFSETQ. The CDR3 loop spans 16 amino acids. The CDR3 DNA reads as TGCGCCAGCAGCTTGAGGGGGGGGAGCTCCTACAATGAGCAGTTCTTC. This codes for CASSLRGGSSYNEQFF. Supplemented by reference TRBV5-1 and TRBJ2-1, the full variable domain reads KAGVTQTPRYLIKTRGQQVTLSCSPISGHRSVSWYQQTPGQGLQFLFEYFSETQRNKGNFPGRFSGRQFSNSRSEMNVSTLELGDSALYLCASSLRGGSSYNEQFFGPGTRLTVL.

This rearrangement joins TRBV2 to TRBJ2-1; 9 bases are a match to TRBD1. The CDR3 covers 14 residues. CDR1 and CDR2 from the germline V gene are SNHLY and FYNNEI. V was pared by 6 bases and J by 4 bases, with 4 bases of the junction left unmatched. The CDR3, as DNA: TGTGCCAGCAGGTCCGGGACAGGGTACAATGAGCAGTTCTTC. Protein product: CASRSGTGYNEQFF.

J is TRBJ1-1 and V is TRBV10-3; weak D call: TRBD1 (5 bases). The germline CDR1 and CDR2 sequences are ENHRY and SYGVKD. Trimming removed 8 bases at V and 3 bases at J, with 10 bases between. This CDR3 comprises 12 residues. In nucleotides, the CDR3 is TGTGCCATCGGGGCGGGGTACACTGAAGCTTTCTTT. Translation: CAIGAGYTEAFF.

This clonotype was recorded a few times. CDR3 protein: CASSRDREYGYTF. The CDR3 DNA sequence: TGCGCCAGCAGTCGGGACAGGGAATATGGCTACACCTTC. The chain combines TRBV10-1 with TRBJ1-2, with 9 nucleotides matching TRBD1. The germline V gene has CDR1 WNHNN and CDR2 SYGVQD (reference sequence). V trimming: 5 bases; J trimming: 5 bases; junction bases outside the gene matches: 3. CDR3 length: 13 residues.

The CDR3 DNA reads as TGCGCCAGCAGCCAAGTTCCCTACGAGCAGTACTTC. Encoded protein: CASSQVPYEQYF. The rearrangement links TRBV4-3 to TRBJ2-7, with D uncertain. Germline V gives CDR1 LGHNA, CDR2 YSLEER. The CDR3 has 12 amino acids. Trimming removed 1 base at V and 2 bases at J, with 3 bases between.

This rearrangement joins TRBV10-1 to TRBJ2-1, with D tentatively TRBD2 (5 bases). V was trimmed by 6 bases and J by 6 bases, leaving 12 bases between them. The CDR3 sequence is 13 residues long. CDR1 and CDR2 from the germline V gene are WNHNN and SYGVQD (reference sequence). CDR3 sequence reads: CASSLLVTNEQFF. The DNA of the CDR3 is TGCGCCAGCAGCCTACTAGTTACCAATGAGCAGTTCTTC.

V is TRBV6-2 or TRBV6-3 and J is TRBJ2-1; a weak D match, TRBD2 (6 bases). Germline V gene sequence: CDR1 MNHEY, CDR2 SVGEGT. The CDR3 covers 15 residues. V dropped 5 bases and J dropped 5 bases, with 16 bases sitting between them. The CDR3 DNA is TGTGCCAGCAGTAACGGGAGAAGGTGGAACAATGAGCAGTTCTTC. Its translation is CASSNGRRWNNEQFF.

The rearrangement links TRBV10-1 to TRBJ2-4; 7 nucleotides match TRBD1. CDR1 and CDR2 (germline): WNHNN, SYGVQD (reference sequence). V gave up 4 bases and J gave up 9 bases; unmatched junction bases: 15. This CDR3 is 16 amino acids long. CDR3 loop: CASSATRGHQASIQYF. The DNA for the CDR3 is TGCGCCAGCAGTGCCACAAGGGGGCACCAGGCATCCATTCAGTACTTC.

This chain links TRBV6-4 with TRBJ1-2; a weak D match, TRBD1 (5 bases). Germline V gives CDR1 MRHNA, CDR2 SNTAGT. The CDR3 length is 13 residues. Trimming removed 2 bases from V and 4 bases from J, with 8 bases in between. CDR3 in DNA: TGTGCCAGCAGTGACGGGGGGAGCTATGGCTACACCTTC. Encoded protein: CASSDGGSYGYTF.

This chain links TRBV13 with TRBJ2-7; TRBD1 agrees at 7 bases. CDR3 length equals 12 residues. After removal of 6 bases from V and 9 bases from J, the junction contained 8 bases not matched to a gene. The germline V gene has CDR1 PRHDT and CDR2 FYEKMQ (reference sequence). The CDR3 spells CASRTTGSRQYV. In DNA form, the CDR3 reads TGTGCCAGCAGAACGACAGGGAGTAGGCAGTACGTC.

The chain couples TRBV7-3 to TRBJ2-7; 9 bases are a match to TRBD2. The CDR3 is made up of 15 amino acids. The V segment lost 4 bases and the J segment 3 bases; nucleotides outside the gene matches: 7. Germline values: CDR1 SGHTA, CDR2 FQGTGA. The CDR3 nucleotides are TGTGCCAGCAGCTCCTTCGCGCGGGAGGGCTACGAGCAGTACTTC. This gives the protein CASSSFAREGYEQYF.

The CDR3 protein is CASSAPSGPTGELFF. The CDR3 nucleotides read TGTGCCAGCTCAGCCCCTAGCGGGCCTACCGGGGAGCTGTTTTTT. The chain is built from TRBV2 and TRBJ2-2; 8 bases map to TRBD2. Germline CDR1 is SNHLY and CDR2 is FYNNEI. The CDR3 is 15 amino acids. V trimming: 8 bases; J trimming: 5 bases; junction bases outside the gene matches: 10.

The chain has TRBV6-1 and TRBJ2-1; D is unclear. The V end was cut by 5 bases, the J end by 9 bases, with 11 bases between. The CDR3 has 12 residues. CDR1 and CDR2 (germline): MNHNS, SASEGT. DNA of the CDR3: TGTGCCAGCAGTCCCGGTTACGGTGAGCAGTTCTTC. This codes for CASSPGYGEQFF.